The subject of this entry is one TCR beta chain. No antigen is known for it. The donors were members of the validation cohort comprising roughly 130 subjects, separate from the roughly 680-subject first cohort. Unmatched junction bases numbered 3, after V lost 4 bases and J lost 3 bases. Per the germline V gene, CDR1 is SEHNR and CDR2 is FQNEAQ (reference sequence). The CDR3 spans 13 residues. This sample is part of a study of cytomegalovirus exposure and HLA in healthy donors. Study at large: The roughly 110 validation repertoires used the same platform as the 550 to 700 first-cohort repertoires (as reported by a later analysis). Whole-study findings and limits: Under in vitro conditions, a few CMV-associated chains were confirmed as specific for CMV antigens.

Repertoires were generated with immunoSEQ multiplex PCR, while TCRdb's copy carries only in-frame clones and drops some. The repertoire consists of around 70,000 clones, with about 94% occurring once and the leading ten covering 1.5% to 1.9%. The sample comprised PBMCs. The chain recombines TRBV7-9 with TRBJ2-7, with 7 bases identical to TRBD2. The clonotype was recovered from a young man in good health and CMV-seropositive. CDR3 nucleotides: TGTGCCAGCAGCTCCACTAGCGACTACGAGCAGTACTTC. It is translated as CASSSTSDYEQYF.